This T cell receptor beta chain was identified during a study of beta chain features in type 1 diabetes. General study points: VDJ junctions in type 1 diabetes patients carried more deletions and fewer insertions. In these data, an HLA type influence on TCRB rearrangement remained unresolved. Patients with Type 1 diabetes showed moderately but significantly shorter TCRB CDR3s in all four CD4+ subsets.

Since all of the isolated RNA was reverse transcribed, expressed TCRB transcripts were what got sequenced. Measured with immunoSEQ multiplex PCR; TCRdb has only the in-frame clones, and not every one. The sample records about 650,000 clones, 9.5% to 15% being singletons. As regards this clone: Its target is not known.

The junction had 6 bases not matched to a gene; V was cut back by 4 bases and J by 4 bases. The CDR3 loop spans 14 amino acids. Germline loops: CDR1 KGHSY, CDR2 FQNENV. The source of this sequence is a man aged 30 to 39 with type 1 diabetes. Sequenced input: naive CD4+ T cells from blood. The rearrangement uses TRBV16 and TRBJ2-5; 7 positions agree with TRBD1. The DNA for the CDR3 is TGTGCCAGCAGCCTTCGACAGGGAAGAGAGACCCAGTACTTC. Protein sequence: CASSLRQGRETQYF.